The next 5 T cell receptor beta chains were all read from a single sample in a study of T cell responses to AZD1222 COVID-19 vaccine. Sequencing used immunoSEQ multiplex PCR; TCRdb keeps in-frame clones, though not all of them. The table records under 200,000 clones, 92% of them present only once. The starting material was peripheral blood, obtained 28 days after the second AZD1222 dose. Receptors were obtained from an adult who received the AZD1222 COVID-19 vaccine.

The chain is built from TRBV11-2 and TRBJ1-1; 9 nucleotides match TRBD1. CDR3 length equals 15 residues. Germline loops: CDR1 SGHAT, CDR2 FQNNGV. After removal of 5 bases from V and 5 bases from J, the junction contained 9 bases not matched to a gene. CDR3 nucleotides: TGTGCCAGCAGCCCTACAGGGGGCGCTGGTACTGAAGCTTTCTTT. Translation gives CASSPTGGAGTEAFF.

This clone was detected once. V gene TRBV5-1 combines with J gene TRBJ1-2; D call uncertain. The CDR3 runs to 13 residues. V dropped 5 bases and J dropped 6 bases, with 14 bases sitting between them. CDR1 SGHRS and CDR2 YFSETQ come from the germline V gene. The CDR3 sequence: CASSFSGPDGYTF. The DNA for the CDR3 is TGCGCCAGCAGTTTTTCTGGACCCGATGGCTACACCTTC. The whole variable domain, remainder taken from reference TRBV5-1 and TRBJ1-2, is KAGVTQTPRYLIKTRGQQVTLSCSPISGHRSVSWYQQTPGQGLQFLFEYFSETQRNKGNFPGRFSGRQFSNSRSEMNVSTLELGDSALYLCASSFSGPDGYTFGSGTRLTVV.

V is TRBV12-3 or TRBV12-4 and J is TRBJ1-1, with D perhaps matching TRBD1 (6 bases). Trimming cost V 7 bases and J 7 bases, with 13 bases left between them. The CDR3 is 12 residues long. CDR3: CASTQTGDEAFF. The CDR3 coding sequence is TGTGCCAGCACCCAGACAGGAGATGAAGCTTTCTTT.

The V and J genes are TRBV19 and TRBJ1-3, with TRBD1 as a possible D gene (5 bases). Per germline, CDR1 LNHDA and CDR2 SQIVND (reference sequence). V lost 10 bases, J lost 13 bases, and 14 bases lay in between. The CDR3 has 10 amino acids. CDR3 in DNA: TGTGCCACGGCCGGGACCGGAATATATTTT. As protein: CATAGTGIYF.

The chain is built from TRBV11-2 and TRBJ1-1; the D gene is possibly TRBD1 (5 bases). Trimming left V 3 bases short and J 4 bases short, with 15 bases between. Germline CDR1 SGHAT, CDR2 FQNNGV. The CDR3 contains 15 residues. Here the CDR3 DNA reads TGTGCCAGCAGCTTTATGGGAGGGGCGGTCACTGAAGCTTTCTTT. Translation: CASSFMGGAVTEAFF.